The next 5 T cell receptor beta chains were all read from a single sample in a study of blood T cell repertoires in COVID-19. Sequencing used immunoSEQ multiplex PCR; TCRdb keeps in-frame clones, though not all of them. This repertoire shows approximately 530,000 clones, 70% to 90% found once; its top ten account for 7.8%. The specimen sequenced was peripheral blood. These receptors were taken from a woman aged 45-60 years with COVID-19, enrolled during active disease.

On this clone itself: This specimen includes other DNA sequences encoding the same CDR3. The chain has TRBV2 and TRBJ1-6, with unresolved D. Trimming cost V 4 bases and J 6 bases, with 7 bases left between them. Germline CDR1 is SNHLY and CDR2 is FYNNEI. The CDR3 runs 13 residues. In DNA, the CDR3 is TGTGCCAGCAGTGGCGCACTTAATTCACCCCTCCACTTT. The encoded protein is CASSGALNSPLHF.

About this clone: The same CDR3 can be traced to other DNA sequences in this sample. J is TRBJ1-2 and V is TRBV28, with D perhaps TRBD1 (6 bases). Trimming took 5 bases from V and 2 from J, leaving 12 bases between them. The CDR3 is made up of 14 amino acids. Germline V lookup: CDR1 MDHEN, CDR2 SYDVKM. CDR3 region: CASSPPTGNYGYTF. DNA for the CDR3: TGTGCCAGCAGTCCCCCGACAGGAAACTATGGCTACACCTTC.

The chain employs TRBV19 and TRBJ1-4; D not resolved. From germline, CDR1 is LNHDA and CDR2 SQIVND (reference sequence). V shed 7 bases and J shed 0 bases, with 12 bases lying between them. The CDR3 extends over 15 amino acids. The CDR3 region has the DNA TGTGCCAGTACCCCCCCGGGTGCAACTAATGAAAAACTGTTTTTT. Protein product: CASTPPGATNEKLFF.

The chain joins TRBV13 to TRBJ1-6, with 10 bases matching TRBD1. The CDR3 is 15 amino acids. V shed 3 bases, J shed 7 bases, and the junction held 3 bases outside the gene matches. In germline, CDR1 is PRHDT, CDR2 FYEKMQ (reference sequence). As DNA, the CDR3 is TGTGCCAGCAGCTTCGGGACAGGGGAGAATTCACCCCTCCACTTT. Protein product: CASSFGTGENSPLHF.

The rearrangement joins TRBV7-3 to TRBJ2-7; tentatively, D is TRBD2 (5 bases). V gave up 5 bases and J gave up 6 bases, with 20 bases separating them. The CDR3 has 15 residues. Germline CDR1 reads SGHTA; CDR2 reads FQGTGA. The CDR3 spells CASSPHGKVGCEQYF. The CDR3 DNA sequence: TGTGCCAGCAGCCCTCACGGGAAGGTGGGATGCGAGCAGTACTTC.